The clone carrying this T cell receptor (beta chain) was picked up a small number of times. What it binds is not known. TCRdb independently ran MiXCR on the reads; one entry per CDR3 protein. The sample consists of about 920,000 distinct CDR3 sequences, roughly 30% of them appearing once. These data come from a study of T cell repertoires in cytomegalovirus infection. Study information: Indicated by public TCR beta signatures were CMV infection and matching HLA type. Study conclusions and caveats: Carriage of CMV together with the relevant HLA was identifiable through cumulative public TCR beta family frequency.

This CDR3 has 19 amino acids. Trimming took off 7 bases at V and 2 bases at J, with 27 bases between the two ends. The V gene's germline CDR1 is MNHNY and CDR2 SVGAGI (reference sequence). The chain combines TRBV6-6 with TRBJ1-3; D is possibly TRBD1 (5 bases). The source material was cultured CD8+ T cells from PBMCs, sampled from culture after CMV antigen stimulation. The sequence came from a human donor in good health (CMV status not recorded). Some clones in this sample may be carry-over from other donors' samples. The CDR3 loop reads CASTYSGAETSPTGNTIYF. CDR3 nucleotides: TGTGCCAGCACTTATAGCGGGGCCGAGACAAGTCCGACTGGAAACACCATATATTTT.